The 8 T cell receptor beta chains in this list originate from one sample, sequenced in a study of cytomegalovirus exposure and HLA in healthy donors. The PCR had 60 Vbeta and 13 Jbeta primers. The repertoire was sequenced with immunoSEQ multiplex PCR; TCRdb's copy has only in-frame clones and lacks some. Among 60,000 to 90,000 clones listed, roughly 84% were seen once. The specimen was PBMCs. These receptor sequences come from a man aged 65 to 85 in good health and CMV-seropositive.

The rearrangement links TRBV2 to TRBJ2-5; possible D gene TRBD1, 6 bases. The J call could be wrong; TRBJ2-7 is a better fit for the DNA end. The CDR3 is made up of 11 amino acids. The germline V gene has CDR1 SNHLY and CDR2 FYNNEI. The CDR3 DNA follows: TGTGCCAGCAGTCAGGGGTACGAGCAGTACTTC. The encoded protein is CASSQGYEQYF.

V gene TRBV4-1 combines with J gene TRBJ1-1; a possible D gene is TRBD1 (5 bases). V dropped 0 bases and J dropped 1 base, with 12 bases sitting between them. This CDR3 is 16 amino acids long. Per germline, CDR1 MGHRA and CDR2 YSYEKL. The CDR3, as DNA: TGCGCCAGCAGCCAAGATGTGGGCAGGGCGAACACTGAAGCTTTCTTT. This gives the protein CASSQDVGRANTEAFF.

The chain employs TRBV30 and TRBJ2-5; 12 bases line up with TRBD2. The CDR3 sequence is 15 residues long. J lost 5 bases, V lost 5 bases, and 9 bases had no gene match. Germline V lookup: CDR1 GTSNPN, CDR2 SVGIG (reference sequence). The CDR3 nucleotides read TGTGCCTGGGTCCAGACTAGCGGGAGTTCGGAGACCCAGTACTTC. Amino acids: CAWVQTSGSSETQYF.

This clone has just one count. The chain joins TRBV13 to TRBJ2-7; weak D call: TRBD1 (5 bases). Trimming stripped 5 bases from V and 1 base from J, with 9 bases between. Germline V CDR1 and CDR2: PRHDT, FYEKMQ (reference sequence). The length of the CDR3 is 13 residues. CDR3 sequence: CASSLRQSYEQYF. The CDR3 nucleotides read TGTGCCAGCAGCCTAAGACAGTCCTACGAGCAGTACTTC.

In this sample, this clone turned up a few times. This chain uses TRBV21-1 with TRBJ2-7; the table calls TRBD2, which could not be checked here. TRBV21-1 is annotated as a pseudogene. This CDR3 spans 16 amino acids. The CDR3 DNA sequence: TGTGCCAGCAGCAAAGGACTAGCGGGAGGAAGCTACGAGCAGTACTTC. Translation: CASSKGLAGGSYEQYF.

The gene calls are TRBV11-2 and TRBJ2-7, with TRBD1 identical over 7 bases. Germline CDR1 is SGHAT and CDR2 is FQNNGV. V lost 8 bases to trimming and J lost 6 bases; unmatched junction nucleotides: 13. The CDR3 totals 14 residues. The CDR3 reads CASSPGQWTSEQYF. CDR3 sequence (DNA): TGTGCCAGCTCTCCGGGACAGTGGACGTCCGAGCAGTACTTC.

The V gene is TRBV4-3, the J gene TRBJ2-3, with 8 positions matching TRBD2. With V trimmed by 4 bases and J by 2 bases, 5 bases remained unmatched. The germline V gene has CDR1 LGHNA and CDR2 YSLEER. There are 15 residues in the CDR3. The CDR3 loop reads CASSRNSGTTDTQYF. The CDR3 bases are TGCGCCAGCAGCCGAAATAGCGGGACCACAGATACGCAGTATTTT.

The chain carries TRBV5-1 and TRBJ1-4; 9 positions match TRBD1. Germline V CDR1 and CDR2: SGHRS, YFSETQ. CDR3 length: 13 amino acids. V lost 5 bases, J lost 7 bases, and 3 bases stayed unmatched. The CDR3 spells CASRGTGTEKLFF. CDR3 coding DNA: TGCGCCAGCAGGGGGACAGGGACTGAAAAACTGTTTTTT.